This T cell receptor (beta chain) appears in the sequencing data of a study of T cells in localized non-small cell lung cancer. Assay: immunoSEQ multiplex PCR; the TCRdb copy retains only in-frame clones and omits some. The sample lists about 77,000 clones, about 88% occurring once. The CDR3 is 15 residues long. Germline V gene sequence: CDR1 PRHDT, CDR2 FYEKMQ (reference sequence). J was trimmed by 4 bases and V by 4 bases; bases with no gene match: 6. The clonotype originates from a woman aged 35 to 69 with stage I squamous cell lung carcinoma. The input for sequencing was peripheral blood, taken before any cancer treatment. This rearrangement joins TRBV13 to TRBJ2-1; 8 bases fit TRBD2. CDR3 loop: CASSSGTRDYNEQFF. The DNA of the CDR3 is TGTGCCAGCAGCTCCGGGACTAGAGATTACAATGAGCAGTTCTTC.